This note documents a single T cell receptor beta chain sequence. This sample is drawn from a study of blood T cell repertoires in COVID-19. Method: immunoSEQ multiplex PCR; TCRdb's copy keeps in-frame clones and lacks some. The table records roughly 280,000 clones, about 88% of them present only once. The ends were cut back, 2 bases at V and 5 bases at J, with 15 bases in the middle. This CDR3 is built from 14 residues. The germline gives CDR1 GTSNPN, CDR2 SVGIG (reference sequence). The rearrangement joins TRBV30 to TRBJ2-5; D is possibly TRBD2 (6 bases). The sequence was obtained from a woman between 50 and 59 years old who had recovered from COVID-19. Sequencing input: PBMCs or T cells enriched from blood (not recorded which). The CDR3 sequence is CAWSTSPGGETQYF. The CDR3 DNA follows: TGTGCCTGGAGTACGTCGCCTGGAGGGGAGACCCAGTACTTC.